One and the same sample provided the 11 T cell receptor beta chains below, sequenced in a study of neurological immune-mediated disorders (dated by TCRdb to between 2019 and 2020). Libraries came from 5' RACE. Instrument on record: Illumina HiSeq 2500. TCRdb handled the public reads itself, with Q25 trimming in fastp and clone calling in MiXCR, and kept productive beta chains. Rows merge per CDR3 protein into single entries with the most common DNA and genes. Across this sample there are more than 95,000 distinct CDR3 sequences, with 9.5% to 14% seen only once. The ten largest clones capture under 3.5% of the sample. Taken with the paper, the label for time point translates to: longitudinal time-point 3. Sequencing was done on a sample of PBMCs. Every receptor here comes from a female donor with HTLV-1-associated myelopathy (HAM/TSP).

The sample holds many counts of this clonotype. The rearrangement joins TRBV18 to TRBJ2-3; tentatively, D is TRBD1 or TRBD2 (7 bases each). The germline CDR1 and CDR2 sequences are KGHSH and LQKENI. CDR3 length: 15 amino acids. With 0 bases removed from V and 6 bases from J, the gap between germline ends came to 13 bases. The CDR3 region has the DNA TGTGCCAGCTCACCACCGTCCCAGGGGGGGGATACGCAGTATTTT. Translating it yields CASSPPSQGGDTQYF.

At least ten counts were recorded for this clonotype. This chain joins TRBV29-1 and TRBJ2-2; no reliable D call. The CDR3 is made up of 14 amino acids. V was trimmed by 5 bases and J by 2 bases, leaving 12 bases between them. Germline-derived CDR1 and CDR2 are SQVTM and ANQGSEA. This CDR3 is CSVLGSINTGELFF. CDR3 DNA: TGCAGCGTTCTAGGGTCCATAAACACCGGGGAGCTGTTTTTT.

In this sample, this clonotype turned up many times. This sequence joins TRBV4-1 and TRBJ1-4; D is unclear. V was trimmed by 0 bases and J by 8 bases, leaving 7 bases between them. Germline CDR1 reads MGHRA; CDR2 reads YSYEKL. The CDR3 totals 13 residues. The CDR3 nucleotides are TGCGCCAGCAGCCAAGATTTTTTGGAAAAACTGTTTTTT. Protein product: CASSQDFLEKLFF.

This clonotype came up many times. This chain links TRBV5-1 with TRBJ2-3, with 12 positions matching TRBD1. Germline-derived CDR1 and CDR2 are SGHRS and YFSETQ. This CDR3 has 16 residues. With 2 bases clipped from V and 5 bases from J, the junction kept 6 bases outside the gene matches. CDR3 coding DNA: TGCGCCAGCAGCTTTCCGGGACAGGGGGCGAGAGATACGCAGTATTTT. Its translation is CASSFPGQGARDTQYF. The full variable domain, completed using reference TRBV5-1 and TRBJ2-3, is KAGVTQTPRYLIKTRGQQVTLSCSPISGHRSVSWYQQTPGQGLQFLFEYFSETQRNKGNFPGRFSGRQFSNSRSEMNVSTLELGDSALYLCASSFPGQGARDTQYFGPGTRLTVL.

A remark on this clonotype: Likely a read error: the CDR3 ends without its conserved phenylalanine or tryptophan. The DNA is omitted, as the CDR3 cannot be located on it reliably, and the CDR3 follows TCRdb's listing. This chain uses TRBV7-9 with TRBJ2-5; TRBD1 is the table's D call, not checked against the DNA. Including both end residues, the CDR3 is 15 amino acids long. Germline CDR1 reads SEHNR; CDR2 reads FQNEAQ (reference sequence). CDR3 residues: CASSPLGQGGETQHL.

This clonotype was counted ten times or more. The chain carries TRBV5-1 and TRBJ2-7; D is unclear. V shed 2 bases and J shed 2 bases, with 8 bases lying between them. The CDR3 totals 13 residues. The germline V gene has CDR1 SGHRS and CDR2 YFSETQ. The CDR3 region is CASSFTATYEQYF. The CDR3 nucleotides are TGCGCCAGCAGCTTCACAGCGACCTACGAGCAGTACTTC. Combining the CDR3 with reference TRBV5-1 and TRBJ2-7 gives the whole variable domain KAGVTQTPRYLIKTRGQQVTLSCSPISGHRSVSWYQQTPGQGLQFLFEYFSETQRNKGNFPGRFSGRQFSNSRSEMNVSTLELGDSALYLCASSFTATYEQYFGPGTRLTVT.

This clonotype has just one count. Sequence at one end of the junction differs from germline and may be a read error. The genes are TRBV5-1 and TRBJ1-1; D ambiguous. CDR3 size: 14 residues. Germline V gene lookup returns CDR1 SGHRS and CDR2 YFSETQ. The CDR3 nucleotides read TGCGCCAGCAGCTTGGTGTCACCTAACACTGAAGCTTTATTT. This translates into CASSLVSPNTEALF.

This clonotype was seen repeatedly, ten times or more. The V and J genes are TRBV18 and TRBJ1-4, with D maybe TRBD1 (5 bases). Trimming removed 8 bases from V and 6 bases from J, with 16 bases in between. The germline CDR1 and CDR2 sequences are KGHSH and LQKENI. This CDR3 has 14 amino acids. CDR3 nucleotide sequence: TGTGCCAGCCACTCTGGGGCCGGAGATGAAAAACTGTTTTTT. Amino acids: CASHSGAGDEKLFF.

This clonotype was picked up many times. V gene TRBV5-5 combines with J gene TRBJ2-5; 7 nucleotides agree with TRBD1. This CDR3 region has 13 residues. CDR1 SGHKS and CDR2 YYEKEE come from the germline V gene (reference sequence). V lost 4 bases to trimming and J lost 4 bases; unmatched junction nucleotides: 4. CDR3 loop: CASSTYRGETQYF. For the CDR3, the DNA is TGTGCCAGCAGCACCTACAGGGGAGAGACCCAGTACTTC.

This clonotype has more than one count but fewer than ten. The chain employs TRBV12-3 or TRBV12-4 and TRBJ2-3; unclear D gene. The V and J ends lost 6 bases and 2 bases respectively, with 6 bases between them. The CDR3 extends over 12 amino acids. The CDR3 DNA reads as TGTGCCAGCAGCCAGCCCACAGATACGCAGTATTTT. Its translation is CASSQPTDTQYF.

This clonotype has just a few counts. V gene TRBV20-1 combines with J gene TRBJ2-3; either TRBD1 or TRBD2 may fit D (5 bases each). This CDR3 is built from 12 residues. Trimming removed 0 bases from V and 6 bases from J, with 7 bases in between. Looked up from germline, CDR1 is DFQATT and CDR2 is SNEGSKA (reference sequence). The CDR3 nucleotides read TGCAGTGCTAGAGAGGGGGAGGATACGCAGTATTTT. Protein product: CSAREGEDTQYF.